Listed here are 23 T cell receptor beta chains from one sample, sequenced in a study of response to subunit inactivated influenza vaccine. MiXCR, run by TCRdb on the RT-PCR reads, gives a single entry per CDR3 protein. The sample yields roughly 620,000 distinct CDR3 sequences, about 11% seen once. This same sample was also part of a study on T cells expressing NK-cell markers. That paper notes: Production of TCR beta cDNA relied on 5'RACE template switching with UMIs.

Sequenced here: PBMCs from blood, sampled on the day of vaccination. Receptors originate from a man aged 45 to 65 who received an inactivated influenza vaccine.

This rearrangement joins TRBV28 to TRBJ2-2; D assignment may be TRBD1 or TRBD2 (5 bases each). The length of the CDR3 is 13 residues. V gave up 4 bases and J gave up 16 bases, with 19 bases separating them. The germline V gene encodes CDR1 MDHEN and CDR2 SYDVKM. CDR3 sequence reads: CASSSPYGAGSFF. CDR3 bases: TGTGCCAGCAGTTCGCCCTACGGGGCAGGGTCGTTTTTT.

This clonotype was found a few times. The rearrangement uses TRBV18 and TRBJ1-2, with TRBD1 identical over 7 bases. The V gene end was trimmed by 3 bases and the J gene end by 7 bases; junction bases not matched to a gene: 8. Per the germline V gene, CDR1 is KGHSH and CDR2 is LQKENI. The CDR3 is 14 amino acids. CDR3 sequence: CASSPATGRGGYTF. The CDR3 nucleotides read TGTGCCAGCTCACCCGCGACAGGGCGTGGTGGCTACACCTTC.

This rearrangement joins TRBV27 to TRBJ2-3; TRBD2 matches at 12 bases. From germline, CDR1 is MNHEY and CDR2 SMNVEV (reference sequence). The CDR3 sequence is 22 residues long. V lost 1 base and J lost 2; bases outside the gene matches: 19. The DNA of the CDR3 is TGTGCCAGCAGTTTATACCAGGGTCTACTAGCGGGGGGTAACCGCCACACAGATACGCAGTATTTT. Protein product: CASSLYQGLLAGGNRHTDTQYF.

The genes are TRBV28 and TRBJ2-7; TRBD1 might be the D (5 bases). The CDR3 extends over 14 amino acids. V was pared by 2 bases and J by 0 bases, with 8 bases between. CDR1 MDHEN and CDR2 SYDVKM come from the germline V gene. CDR3 protein: CASSLIRASYEQYF. The CDR3 DNA follows: TGTGCCAGCAGTTTAATCAGGGCCTCCTACGAGCAGTACTTC.

This clonotype was seen ten or more times. The chain employs TRBV4-1 and TRBJ2-2, with D tentatively TRBD1 (5 bases). The CDR3 is 16 amino acids. The ends were cut back, 0 bases at V and 5 bases at J, with 13 bases in the middle. Germline V gene data show CDR1 as MGHRA and CDR2 as YSYEKL. CDR3 region: CASSQDSQGRTGELFF. The CDR3 coding sequence is TGCGCCAGCAGCCAAGATAGTCAGGGCAGGACCGGGGAGCTGTTTTTT.

This sequence joins TRBV9 and TRBJ1-1; D gene uncertain. Germline CDR1 is SGDLS and CDR2 is YYNGEE. The CDR3 has 14 amino acids. V was shortened by 3 bases and J by 3 bases, with 12 bases between the two germline ends. The CDR3 DNA reads TGTGCCAGCAGCGCCGTCGGAGTCCACACTGAAGCTTTCTTT. This gives the protein CASSAVGVHTEAFF.

This clonotype has ten or more counts. The chain carries TRBV7-2 and TRBJ2-7; TRBD1 aligns across 8 bases. The CDR3 totals 15 residues. Trimming at V came to 1 base and at J to 2 bases, leaving 4 bases not matched to a gene. Germline values: CDR1 SGHTA, CDR2 FQGNSA. The CDR3 sequence: CASSLVGQGPYEQYF. In nucleotides, the CDR3 is TGTGCCAGCAGCTTAGTCGGACAGGGCCCCTACGAGCAGTACTTC.

This clonotype was observed many times. The chain is built from TRBV10-3 and TRBJ2-7, with no clear D. The germline V gene encodes CDR1 ENHRY and CDR2 SYGVKD. V dropped 2 bases and J dropped 5 bases, with 4 bases sitting between them. The CDR3 totals 11 residues. The CDR3 sequence: CAISERNEQYF. The CDR3 nucleotides are TGTGCCATCAGTGAGAGAAACGAGCAGTACTTC.

This clonotype was recorded a few times. The J gene is TRBJ1-2, the V gene TRBV2, with D tentatively TRBD1 (6 bases). Trimming left V 6 bases short and J 7 bases short, with 33 bases between. The germline CDR1 and CDR2 sequences are SNHLY and FYNNEI. The CDR3 consists of 19 residues. The CDR3 DNA reads TGTGCCAGCAGGGCGCTAGGGGGGTCCCTTCACCCTCGAGGGGGTGGCTACACCTTC. Amino acid sequence: CASRALGGSLHPRGGGYTF.

In this sample, this clonotype turned up a few times. The chain recombines TRBV4-3 with TRBJ2-5; weak D call: TRBD1 (6 bases). The germline V and J ends were trimmed by 2 bases and 4 bases, with 17 bases remaining between them. Germline-derived CDR1 and CDR2 are LGHNA and YSLEER. CDR3 length: 16 residues. CDR3 in amino acids: CASSQLLTGGPETQYF. DNA of the CDR3: TGCGCCAGCAGCCAATTACTGACAGGAGGCCCAGAGACCCAGTACTTC.

The chain joins TRBV6-5 to TRBJ1-1; D might be TRBD1 (5 bases). This CDR3 has 14 amino acids. V was shortened by 0 bases and J by 5 bases, with 10 bases between the two germline ends. Germline assignment: CDR1 MNHEY and CDR2 SVGAGI. CDR3 region: CASSYSTGDTEAFF. The CDR3 DNA is TGTGCCAGCAGTTACTCGACGGGGGATACTGAAGCTTTCTTT.

The chain links TRBV27 to TRBJ2-3, with 8 bases fitting TRBD1. Germline V gene sequence: CDR1 MNHEY, CDR2 SMNVEV (reference sequence). Germline trimming cut 8 bases from V and 2 bases from J; bases unmatched to any gene: 9. The CDR3 spans 15 residues. CDR3 residues: CASCSGTGPTDTQYF. CDR3 coding DNA: TGTGCCAGCTGTTCCGGGACAGGACCCACAGATACGCAGTATTTT.

The chain carries TRBV12-3 or TRBV12-4 and TRBJ1-1, with TRBD1 as a possible D gene (5 bases). The CDR3 runs 14 residues. The chain's CDR3 is CASSWGGSKTEAFF. CDR3 coding DNA: TGTGCAAGCTCCTGGGGGGGTTCGAAAACTGAAGCTTTCTTT.

A few counts support this clonotype. The chain uses TRBV11-3 and TRBJ2-5; D gene uncertain. The germline CDR1 and CDR2 sequences are SGHNT and YENEEA. This CDR3 is built from 13 residues. The ends were cut back, 0 bases at V and 5 bases at J, with 7 bases in the middle. For the CDR3, the DNA is TGTGCCAGCAGCTTAGATCCGGAGGAGACCCAGTACTTC. It translates to CASSLDPEETQYF.

This clonotype was recorded a few times. The CDR3 region is CATSASGFEETQYF. The CDR3 DNA follows: TGTGCCACCAGTGCCTCAGGGTTTGAAGAGACCCAGTACTTC. This chain links TRBV24-1 with TRBJ2-5, with D possibly TRBD1 on 5 matching bases. Germline V CDR1 and CDR2: KGHDR, SFDVKD. Between the trimmed V and J ends, which lost 5 bases and 3 bases, there was a span of 12 bases. This CDR3 comprises 14 residues.

In this sample, this clonotype turned up a few times. This may arise from a read error, as a much more abundant clone is one base away. The CDR3 coding sequence is TGTGCCAGCAGTCCCTACGAGCAGTACTTC. It codes for CASSPYEQYF. J is TRBJ2-7 and V is TRBV27, with D uncertain. The CDR3 is made up of 10 amino acids. The germline V gene has CDR1 MNHEY and CDR2 SMNVEV (reference sequence). The germline V and J ends were trimmed by 5 bases and 2 bases, with 1 base remaining between them.

The rearrangement uses TRBV20-1 and TRBJ2-7; 7 bases agree with TRBD2. Germline CDR1 DFQATT, CDR2 SNEGSKA (reference sequence). This CDR3 comprises 16 residues. J was trimmed by 1 base and V by 0 bases; bases with no gene match: 9. CDR3 nucleotide sequence: TGCAGTGCTAGAGATCCCGGGGGAGGGAAGTCCTACGAGCAGTACTTC. This gives the protein CSARDPGGGKSYEQYF.

This chain uses TRBV29-1 with TRBJ2-7; TRBD2 matches 9 bases. The V and J ends lost 1 base and 5 bases, in that order; junction bases with no gene match: 6. Germline V gives CDR1 SQVTM, CDR2 ANQGSEA. The CDR3 is 14 residues long. CDR3 region: CSVEGLAGIHEQYF. The CDR3 DNA reads TGCAGCGTTGAAGGCCTAGCGGGGATACACGAGCAGTACTTC.

This clonotype was counted between two and nine times. The chain is built from TRBV5-1 and TRBJ2-1, with a possible D match to TRBD1 (5 bases). CDR3 length: 17 amino acids. Germline CDR1 is SGHRS and CDR2 is YFSETQ. V was trimmed by 1 base and J by 4 bases, leaving 18 bases between them. The CDR3 region has the DNA TGCGCCAGCAGCTTGACAGGTTCCAGTGGCGTGTACAATGAGCAGTTCTTC. This encodes CASSLTGSSGVYNEQFF.

A few counts support this clonotype. This chain uses TRBV4-3 with TRBJ2-7; D not certain. The germline CDR1 and CDR2 sequences are LGHNA and YSLEER. The CDR3 sequence is 13 residues long. The V end was cut by 0 bases, the J end by 5 bases, with 8 bases between. CDR3 nucleotides: TGCGCCAGCAGCCAAGATCGGCAGGACGAGCAGTACTTC. Translation: CASSQDRQDEQYF.

The rearrangement links TRBV7-9 to TRBJ2-7; D is perhaps TRBD2 (6 bases). The CDR3 runs to 15 residues. The V end was cut by 3 bases, the J end by 2 bases, with 14 bases between. CDR1 is SEHNR and CDR2 is FQNEAQ in the germline V gene (reference sequence). CDR3 DNA: TGTGCCAGCAGCTTCAAGGCTAGCGCTCCCTACGAGCAGTACTTC. Translated, it gives CASSFKASAPYEQYF.

The chain carries TRBV27 and TRBJ2-2, with 10 bases matching TRBD2. This CDR3 has 16 residues. Germline V CDR1 and CDR2: MNHEY, SMNVEV (reference sequence). Trimming removed 7 bases from V and 1 base from J; junction bases left unmatched: 6. CDR3 residues: CASTLLAGRNTGELFF. For the CDR3, the DNA is TGTGCCAGCACCCTACTAGCGGGGAGGAACACCGGGGAGCTGTTTTTT.

The V call is TRBV6-2 or TRBV6-3, the J call TRBJ2-7, with D perhaps matching TRBD2 (6 bases). CDR1 and CDR2 (germline): MNHEY, SVGEGT. This CDR3 is 11 amino acids long. V was cut by 8 bases and J by 3 bases, with 8 bases left in between. CDR3 residues: CASGTYYEQYF. The CDR3, as DNA: TGTGCCAGCGGGACTTACTACGAGCAGTACTTC.